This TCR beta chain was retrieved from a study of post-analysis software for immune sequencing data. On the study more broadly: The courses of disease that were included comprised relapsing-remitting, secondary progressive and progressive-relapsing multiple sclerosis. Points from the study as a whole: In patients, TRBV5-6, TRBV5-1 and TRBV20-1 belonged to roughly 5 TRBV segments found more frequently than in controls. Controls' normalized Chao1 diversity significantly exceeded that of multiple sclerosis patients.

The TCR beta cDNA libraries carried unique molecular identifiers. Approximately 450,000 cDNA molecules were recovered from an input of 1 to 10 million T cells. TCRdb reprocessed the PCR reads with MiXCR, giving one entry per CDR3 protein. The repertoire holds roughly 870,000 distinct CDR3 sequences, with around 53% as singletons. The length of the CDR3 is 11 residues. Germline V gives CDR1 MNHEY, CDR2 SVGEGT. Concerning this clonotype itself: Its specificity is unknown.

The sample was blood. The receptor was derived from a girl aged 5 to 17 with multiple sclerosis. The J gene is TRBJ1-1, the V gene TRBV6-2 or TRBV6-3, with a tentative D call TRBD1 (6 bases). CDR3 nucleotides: TGTGTCACAGGGCTCGGCACTGAAGCTTTCTTT. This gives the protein CVTGLGTEAFF.